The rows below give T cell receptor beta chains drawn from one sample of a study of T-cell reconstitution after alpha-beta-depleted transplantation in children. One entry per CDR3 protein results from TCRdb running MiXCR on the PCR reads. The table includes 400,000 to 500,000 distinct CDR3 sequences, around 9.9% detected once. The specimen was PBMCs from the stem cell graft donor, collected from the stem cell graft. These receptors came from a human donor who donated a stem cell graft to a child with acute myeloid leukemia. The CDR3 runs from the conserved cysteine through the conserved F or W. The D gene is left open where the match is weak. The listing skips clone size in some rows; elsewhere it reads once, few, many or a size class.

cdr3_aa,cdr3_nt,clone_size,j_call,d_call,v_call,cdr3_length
CSARAGTGGSTGSEAFF,TGCAGTGCTAGGGCCGGGACAGGGGGTTCCACAGGGTCTGAAGCTTTCTTT,few,TRBJ1-1,TRBD1,TRBV20-1,17
CASSLGLVGSNEQFF,TGTGCCAGCAGCTTGGGACTAGTTGGGTCCAATGAGCAGTTCTTC,.,TRBJ2-1,TRBD2,TRBV11-2,15
CASSFRTPGELDTGELFF,TGTGCCAGCAGTTTCAGGACCCCCGGGGAACTTGACACCGGGGAGCTGTTTTTT,.,TRBJ2-2,.,TRBV27,18
CASSPEGGTPNEQFF,TGTGCCAGCAGCCCCGAGGGGGGGACCCCCAATGAGCAGTTCTTC,few,TRBJ2-1,.,TRBV7-3,15
CASSLIGLEGSDTQYF,TGTGCCAGCAGTTTAATCGGTTTGGAGGGGTCAGATACGCAGTATTTT,.,TRBJ2-3,.,TRBV27,16
CSFKGQLYNEQFF,TGCAGCTTCAAGGGACAGCTTTACAATGAGCAGTTCTTC,many,TRBJ2-1,TRBD1,TRBV29-1,13
CASSLGLAGAGTDTQYF,TGTGCCAGCAGCTTAGGACTAGCGGGAGCCGGCACAGATACGCAGTATTTT,few,TRBJ2-3,TRBD2,TRBV7-8,17
CSVGGTGPRTDTQYF,TGCAGCGTTGGGGGGACAGGGCCTCGCACAGATACGCAGTATTTT,.,TRBJ2-3,TRBD1,TRBV29-1,15
CASSLLAGAGTDTQYF,TGTGCCAGCAGCCTCCTAGCGGGAGCTGGCACAGATACGCAGTATTTT,.,TRBJ2-3,TRBD2,TRBV5-4,16
CASQQGRETQYF,TGCGCCAGTCAACAGGGGCGGGAGACCCAGTACTTC,.,TRBJ2-5,TRBD1,TRBV10-2,12
CSVPGLALYEQYF,TGCAGCGTACCGGGACTAGCGCTATACGAGCAGTACTTC,few,TRBJ2-7,TRBD2,TRBV29-1,13
CASSSLLSEAFF,TGTGCCAGCAGTTCCCTCCTCTCGGAAGCTTTCTTT,many,TRBJ1-1,.,TRBV12-3/TRBV12-4,12
CASSLSRWQKGETQYF,TGTGCCAGCAGTTTATCGAGGTGGCAGAAGGGAGAGACCCAGTACTTC,.,TRBJ2-5,.,TRBV27,16
CASSLFASLNEQFF,TGTGCCAGCAGTTTATTCGCTAGTCTAAATGAGCAGTTCTTC,.,TRBJ2-1,.,TRBV27,14
CASSGTSGNNEQFF,TGTGCCAGCAGCGGGACTAGCGGTAACAATGAGCAGTTCTTC,.,TRBJ2-1,TRBD2,TRBV7-6,14
CASSYGRELFF,TGTGCCAGCAGTTATGGGAGGGAGCTGTTTTTT,many,TRBJ2-2,.,TRBV6-5,11
CASSEGPGGNYGYTF,TGTGCCAGCAGCGAGGGCCCAGGGGGAAACTATGGCTACACCTTC,.,TRBJ1-2,TRBD1,TRBV7-3,15
CSVSGALYNEQFF,TGCAGCGTTTCTGGGGCCCTCTACAATGAGCAGTTCTTC,few,TRBJ2-1,.,TRBV29-1,13
CSPGGLHF,TGCAGCCCCGGGGGCCTCCACTTT,many,TRBJ1-6,.,TRBV20-1,8
CSVEARPTGGAAFF,TGCAGCGTCGAGGCCAGACCGACAGGCGGGGCAGCTTTCTTT,few,TRBJ1-1,.,TRBV29-1,14
CASSYSIPTAGGSGELFF,TGTGCCAGCAGTTACTCGATTCCCACTGCGGGAGGGTCCGGGGAGCTGTTTTTT,.,TRBJ2-2,TRBD2,TRBV6-5,18
CASSVVGTGTDTQYF,TGTGCCAGCAGCGTAGTAGGGACAGGCACAGATACGCAGTATTTT,many,TRBJ2-3,TRBD1,TRBV9,15
CAISGRQGGTEAFF,TGTGCCATCAGTGGGCGACAGGGAGGGACTGAAGCTTTCTTT,.,TRBJ1-1,TRBD1,TRBV10-3,14
CASRRTGTGVGSPLHF,TGTGCCAGCAGACGGACCGGGACAGGGGTTGGCTCACCCCTCCACTTT,many,TRBJ1-6,TRBD1,TRBV4-2,16
CASSPAGLQETQYF,TGTGCCAGCAGCCCCGCGGGACTTCAAGAGACCCAGTACTTC,many,TRBJ2-5,.,TRBV11-3,14
CASSLEVARELFF,TGCGCCAGCAGCCTGGAGGTGGCTAGGGAGCTGTTTTTT,.,TRBJ2-2,.,TRBV5-1,13
CASSLFFPTDEQFF,TGCGCCAGCAGCTTGTTCTTCCCTACCGATGAGCAGTTCTTC,few,TRBJ2-1,.,TRBV5-1,14
CSAQLAGNSYEQYF,TGCAGCGCGCAACTAGCGGGAAACTCCTACGAGCAGTACTTC,few,TRBJ2-7,TRBD2,TRBV29-1,14
CASSFIAGEAYEQYF,TGTGCCAGCAGCTTCATAGCGGGAGAGGCCTACGAGCAGTACTTC,.,TRBJ2-7,TRBD2,TRBV7-2,15
CASIGSNADTQYF,TGTGCCAGCATCGGAAGTAACGCAGATACGCAGTATTTT,.,TRBJ2-3,.,TRBV12-3/TRBV12-4,13
CSANPGQVSETQYF,TGCAGTGCTAATCCGGGACAGGTCTCGGAGACCCAGTACTTC,few,TRBJ2-5,TRBD1,TRBV20-1,14
CSAPQLAGTDTQYF,TGCAGTGCTCCCCAGCTAGCGGGTACAGATACGCAGTATTTT,few,TRBJ2-3,TRBD2,TRBV20-1,14
CASSQGGTRQETQYF,TGTGCCAGCAGCCAAGGGGGGACTAGACAAGAGACCCAGTACTTC,few,TRBJ2-5,TRBD2,TRBV3-1,15
CASSSPVQGWETQYF,TGCGCCAGCAGCTCCCCGGTCCAGGGTTGGGAGACCCAGTACTTC,.,TRBJ2-5,.,TRBV5-1,15
CASSELPGISDTQYF,TGTGCCAGCAGTGAACTGCCGGGTATATCAGATACGCAGTATTTT,many,TRBJ2-3,.,TRBV2,15
CAISREDTQYF,TGTGCCATCTCCAGGGAGGATACGCAGTATTTT,few,TRBJ2-3,.,TRBV10-3,11
CASSPPSPRGNSPLHF,TGTGCCAGCAGCCCCCCCTCTCCGAGAGGGAATTCACCCCTCCACTTT,many,TRBJ1-6,.,TRBV7-9,16
CASRSIETGGVGISGYAQYF,TGTGCCAGCAGGTCTATCGAGACAGGGGGAGTTGGCATTTCGGGATACGCGCAGTATTTT,few,TRBJ2-3,TRBD1,TRBV11-2,20
CSATSTPGGEQYF,TGCAGTGCTACCTCGACCCCCGGGGGTGAGCAGTACTTC,.,TRBJ2-7,.,TRBV20-1,13
CSVEGPGQETQYF,TGCAGCGTTGAAGGACCGGGGCAAGAGACCCAGTACTTC,few,TRBJ2-5,.,TRBV29-1,13
CASSLRTGVYQETQYF,TGTGCCAGCAGCCTGCGGACAGGAGTGTACCAAGAGACCCAGTACTTC,.,TRBJ2-5,TRBD1,TRBV5-6,16
CSASPQSTEAFF,TGCAGTGCTAGTCCACAGTCCACTGAAGCTTTCTTT,many,TRBJ1-1,.,TRBV20-1,12
CASSYKVDGELFF,TGTGCCAGCAGTTACAAGGTGGATGGGGAGCTGTTTTTT,many,TRBJ2-2,.,TRBV6-5,13
CASSQVQGRPGANVLTF,TGCGCCAGCAGCCAAGTACAGGGGCGGCCTGGGGCCAACGTCCTGACTTTC,.,TRBJ2-6,TRBD1,TRBV4-1,17
CSAKTGAPDTQYF,TGCAGTGCTAAAACAGGGGCCCCAGATACGCAGTATTTT,.,TRBJ2-3,TRBD1,TRBV20-1,13